Presented here are 28 T cell receptor beta chains from one specimen sequenced in a study of blood T cells in healthy people across ages. Next came a second PCR, run for about 6 to 11 cycles, which used a sample-barcoded 5' primer along with a J-beta primer mix. MiXCR was run by TCRdb on the 5' RACE reads, yielding one entry per CDR3 protein. Found here are more than 450,000 distinct CDR3 sequences, about 29% of them singletons; the top ten hold approximately 3.5%. The same data also contributed to another study, on T cells of mothers and their children.

The sequencing sample was made of blood. The source of these receptors is a boy between 2 and 10 years old in good health.

The chain has TRBV14 and TRBJ2-2, with D unresolved. The CDR3 is made up of 16 amino acids. Germline V gene sequence: CDR1 SGHDN, CDR2 FVKESK. The V and J ends lost 1 base and 5 bases respectively, with 14 bases between them. The CDR3 loop is CASSQVGGVGTGELFF. The CDR3 DNA reads as TGTGCCAGCAGCCAAGTTGGTGGGGTCGGGACCGGGGAGCTGTTTTTT.

This clonotype was counted between two and nine times. V is TRBV29-1 and J is TRBJ1-2, with 9 bases lining up with TRBD1. Germline CDR1 reads SQVTM; CDR2 reads ANQGSEA. The CDR3 extends over 14 amino acids. Losses at the gene ends were 4 bases for V and 0 bases for J; bases not matched to a gene: 3. The CDR3 region is CSVGDRDSNYGYTF. CDR3 DNA sequence: TGCAGCGTTGGGGACAGGGACTCTAACTATGGCTACACCTTC. The whole variable domain, filled in from reference TRBV29-1 and TRBJ1-2, reads SAVISQKPSRDICQRGTSLTIQCQVDSQVTMMFWYRQQPGQSLTLIATANQGSEATYESGFVIDKFPISRPNLTFSTLTVSNMSPEDSSIYLCSVGDRDSNYGYTFGSGTRLTVV.

This clonotype was counted only a few times. This sequence joins TRBV20-1 and TRBJ1-1; a possible D gene is TRBD1 (5 bases). The CDR3 is 14 amino acids. From germline, CDR1 is DFQATT and CDR2 SNEGSKA (reference sequence). Trimming pared 3 bases from V and 0 bases from J, leaving 11 bases between. The CDR3 region has the DNA TGCAGTGCTAGTTGGGGCGCCATGAACACTGAAGCTTTCTTT. Translating it yields CSASWGAMNTEAFF.

The chain uses TRBV5-4 and TRBJ2-5; D possibly matches TRBD1 or TRBD2 (6 bases each). The J call may be in error: the DNA end matches TRBJ2-1 better. Germline CDR1 and CDR2: SGHNT and YYREEE (reference sequence). This CDR3 region has 15 residues. The CDR3 sequence is CASSPGTSGGHEQFF. DNA for the CDR3: TGTGCCAGCAGCCCCGGAACTAGTGGGGGGCATGAGCAGTTCTTC.

The V and J genes are TRBV29-1 and TRBJ1-1, with a weak D call TRBD1 (6 bases). Looked up from germline, CDR1 is SQVTM and CDR2 is ANQGSEA. V dropped 7 bases and J dropped 0 bases, with 21 bases sitting between them. The CDR3 is 16 residues long. In DNA, the CDR3 is TGCAGCGCTCATGGGGGGGCAAGACTTATGAACACTGAAGCTTTCTTT. Encoded protein: CSAHGGARLMNTEAFF.

The V call is TRBV7-9, the J call TRBJ2-5; TRBD2 matches 8 bases. The J call may be wrong; the DNA end is better matched by TRBJ2-1. Germline CDR1 and CDR2: SEHNR and FQNEAQ (reference sequence). There are 16 residues in the CDR3. In DNA form, the CDR3 reads TGTGCCAGCAGCCTAGACCTAGCGGGTTACTACAATGAGCAGTTCTTC. Its translation: CASSLDLAGYYNEQFF.

The V and J genes are TRBV12-3 or TRBV12-4 and TRBJ2-1, with D perhaps TRBD2 (5 bases). There are 15 residues in the CDR3. V lost 2 bases and J lost 9, with 17 bases in between. In DNA form, the CDR3 reads TGTGCCAGCAGTTTATGGGAGTCCGTTCTGGGTGAGCAGTTCTTC. This gives the protein CASSLWESVLGEQFF.

On this clonotype: One junction end disagrees with the germline gene, perhaps due to a read error. The V call is TRBV7-9, the J call TRBJ2-1; TRBD2 is a possible D gene (5 bases). Germline V gives CDR1 SEHNR, CDR2 FQNEAQ (reference sequence). The CDR3 spans 15 residues. The chain's CDR3 is CASRAPGNGREEQLF. For the CDR3, the DNA is TGTGCCAGCAGAGCCCCGGGAAACGGGCGAGAGGAGCAGCTCTTC.

The chain recombines TRBV27 with TRBJ2-7; the D gene could be TRBD1 or TRBD2 (5 bases each). The germline V gene has CDR1 MNHEY and CDR2 SMNVEV (reference sequence). The ends were cut back, 8 bases at V and 2 bases at J, with 16 bases in the middle. CDR3 size: 14 residues. In DNA, the CDR3 is TGTGCCAGCCGTCTTCTTGGGGGAACCTACGAGCAGTACTTC. It encodes CASRLLGGTYEQYF.

The table lists this clonotype with a few counts. Here the CDR3 DNA reads TGTGCCAGCAGCTTAAAACCCCCTGAGAGGGGGAAACAGTACTTC. Translation gives CASSLKPPERGKQYF. The chain recombines TRBV7-3 with TRBJ2-7; tentative D call: TRBD1 (6 bases). This CDR3 region has 15 residues. Germline CDR1 SGHTA, CDR2 FQGTGA. The V gene lost 1 base and the J gene lost 10 bases, with 20 bases spanning the gap.

This clonotype has only a few counts. This sequence joins TRBV20-1 and TRBJ1-2; tentatively, D is TRBD1 (5 bases). The CDR3 is 11 residues long. Per germline, CDR1 DFQATT and CDR2 SNEGSKA (reference sequence). V was trimmed by 8 bases and J by 4 bases, leaving 11 bases between them. CDR3 residues: CSPRGSYGYTF. CDR3 DNA sequence: TGCAGTCCCCGGGGGTCCTATGGCTACACCTTC.

The table lists this clonotype with a count of one. The chain employs TRBV6-5 and TRBJ2-5; D call uncertain. The CDR3 is 10 amino acids. The V gene's germline CDR1 is MNHEY and CDR2 SVGAGI. Between the trimmed V and J ends, which lost 8 bases and 7 bases, there was a span of 8 bases. In DNA, the CDR3 is TGTGCCAGCTTGGGCCGGACCCAGTACTTC. This encodes CASLGRTQYF.

V and J are TRBV7-9 and TRBJ2-2; 8 bases map to TRBD1. The CDR3 length is 14 residues. V was pared by 6 bases and J by 6 bases, with 6 bases of the junction left unmatched. Per germline, CDR1 SEHNR and CDR2 FQNEAQ (reference sequence). CDR3 in amino acids: CASRPGGAAGELFF. The CDR3 DNA sequence: TGTGCCAGCAGACCAGGGGGCGCGGCCGGGGAGCTGTTTTTT. Complete variable domain (other parts from reference TRBV7-9 and TRBJ2-2): DTGVSQNPRHKITKRGQNVTFRCDPISEHNRLYWYRQTLGQGPEFLTYFQNEAQLEKSRLLSDRFSAERPKGSFSTLEIQRTEQGDSAMYLCASRPGGAAGELFFGEGSRLTVL.

In this sample, this clonotype turned up a few times. The chain recombines TRBV28 with TRBJ1-1; D gene unclear. The CDR3 is made up of 13 amino acids. Germline V gene sequence: CDR1 MDHEN, CDR2 SYDVKM. V was shortened by 5 bases and J by 5 bases, with 12 bases between the two germline ends. CDR3 coding DNA: TGTGCCAGCAGTCCCCTCTCCCCTACTGAAGCTTTCTTT. Translating gives CASSPLSPTEAFF.

This sequence joins TRBV12-3 or TRBV12-4 and TRBJ2-2; D is unclear. The CDR3 has 12 amino acids. V dropped 5 bases and J dropped 13 bases, with 14 bases sitting between them. CDR3: CASSGQNGLLFF. CDR3 nucleotides: TGTGCCAGCAGTGGGCAGAATGGGTTGCTGTTTTTT.

The V gene is TRBV3-1, the J gene TRBJ1-1, with a possible D match to TRBD1 (5 bases). Trimming took off 0 bases at V and 5 bases at J, with 16 bases between the two ends. The length of the CDR3 is 16 residues. Germline values: CDR1 LGHDT, CDR2 YNNKEL (reference sequence). CDR3 coding DNA: TGTGCCAGCAGCCAAGATGAACGATCAGGGTGGACTGAAGCTTTCTTT. This gives the protein CASSQDERSGWTEAFF.

CDR3 residues: CAISAENYGYTF. Here the CDR3 DNA reads TGTGCCATCAGCGCGGAGAACTATGGCTACACCTTC. This chain links TRBV10-3 with TRBJ1-2; D is unclear. The germline V gene has CDR1 ENHRY and CDR2 SYGVKD. V dropped 6 bases and J dropped 2 bases, with 7 bases sitting between them. The length of the CDR3 is 12 residues.

V gene TRBV29-1 combines with J gene TRBJ1-1; D is perhaps TRBD1 (6 bases). The V end was cut by 3 bases, the J end by 4 bases, with 12 bases between. Per germline, CDR1 SQVTM and CDR2 ANQGSEA. The CDR3 totals 13 residues. CDR3 in amino acids: CSVDVGAGTEAFF. The CDR3 DNA reads as TGCAGCGTTGATGTGGGGGCTGGCACTGAAGCTTTCTTT.

This rearrangement joins TRBV25-1 to TRBJ2-7; D is ambiguous. Germline CDR1 and CDR2: MGHDK and SYGVNS. V was pared by 6 bases and J by 2 bases, with 8 bases between. The CDR3 consists of 12 residues. CDR3 region: CASRESTYEQYF. In DNA, the CDR3 is TGTGCCAGCAGGGAAAGTACCTACGAGCAGTACTTC.

The chain is built from TRBV12-3 or TRBV12-4 and TRBJ2-5; TRBD2 matches at 9 bases. V lost 6 bases to trimming and J lost 2 bases; unmatched junction nucleotides: 10. This CDR3 comprises 16 residues. The CDR3 coding sequence is TGTGCCAGCAGGCCAGAGAGGCGGGAGGGTCAAGAGACCCAGTACTTC. As protein: CASRPERREGQETQYF.

The J gene is TRBJ2-3, the V gene TRBV20-1, with D perhaps assigned TRBD1 or TRBD2 (6 bases each). The CDR3 extends over 14 amino acids. V gave up 0 bases and J gave up 7 bases, with 14 bases separating them. Germline CDR1 reads DFQATT; CDR2 reads SNEGSKA (reference sequence). This CDR3 is CSARDITGAHTQYF. The DNA for the CDR3 is TGCAGTGCTAGAGATATCACGGGGGCACATACGCAGTATTTT.

The CDR3 loop is CASSGGAEAFF. The CDR3 DNA reads as TGTGCCAGCTCGGGGGGGGCTGAAGCTTTCTTT. This sequence joins TRBV12-3 or TRBV12-4 and TRBJ1-1, with a weak D call TRBD1 (5 bases). V lost 8 bases and J 6 bases, leaving 10 bases between the germline ends. The CDR3 has 11 residues.

This clonotype has at least ten counts. CDR3 loop: CSVRGRGQETQYF. Here the CDR3 DNA reads TGCAGCGTTCGGGGCAGGGGGCAAGAGACCCAGTACTTC. This chain joins TRBV29-1 and TRBJ2-5; 7 bases are shared with TRBD1. After removal of 5 bases from V and 2 bases from J, the junction contained 5 bases not matched to a gene. Germline V gives CDR1 SQVTM, CDR2 ANQGSEA. CDR3 length equals 13 residues. The whole variable domain, remainder taken from reference TRBV29-1 and TRBJ2-5, is SAVISQKPSRDICQRGTSLTIQCQVDSQVTMMFWYRQQPGQSLTLIATANQGSEATYESGFVIDKFPISRPNLTFSTLTVSNMSPEDSSIYLCSVRGRGQETQYFGPGTRLLVL.

The rearrangement links TRBV20-1 to TRBJ2-7; no clear D gene. There are 11 residues in the CDR3. V gave up 1 base and J gave up 4 bases, with 5 bases separating them. Per germline, CDR1 DFQATT and CDR2 SNEGSKA (reference sequence). The CDR3 loop is CSARVIYEQYF. CDR3 DNA: TGCAGTGCTAGAGTGATATACGAGCAGTACTTC.

V is TRBV6-1 and J is TRBJ1-4; 9 bases line up with TRBD1. Germline lookup yields CDR1 MNHNS and CDR2 SASEGT. The CDR3 spans 14 residues. The V gene end was trimmed by 6 bases and the J gene end by 8 bases; junction bases not matched to a gene: 7. The CDR3 nucleotides are TGTGCCAGCAGGGACAGGGGTTTCGGGGAAAAACTGTTTTTT. Translated: CASRDRGFGEKLFF.

V and J are TRBV5-1 and TRBJ2-5; possible D gene TRBD2, 5 bases. Trimming stripped 1 base from V and 5 bases from J, with 18 bases between. CDR1 and CDR2 from the germline V gene are SGHRS and YFSETQ. The length of the CDR3 is 16 residues. The CDR3, as DNA: TGCGCCAGCAGCTTGAGTACGGGAAACGACTGGGAGACCCAGTACTTC. This translates into CASSLSTGNDWETQYF. The full variable domain, rest sourced from reference TRBV5-1 and TRBJ2-5, is KAGVTQTPRYLIKTRGQQVTLSCSPISGHRSVSWYQQTPGQGLQFLFEYFSETQRNKGNFPGRFSGRQFSNSRSEMNVSTLELGDSALYLCASSLSTGNDWETQYFGPGTRLLVL.

There are a few counts of this clonotype. V usage is TRBV6-2 or TRBV6-3 and J usage is TRBJ1-1; D perhaps matches TRBD1 (5 bases). The CDR3 has 13 amino acids. Germline-derived CDR1 and CDR2 are MNHEY and SVGEGT. V lost 7 bases and J 11 bases, leaving 20 bases between the germline ends. CDR3 sequence (DNA): TGTGCCAGCATTCCTGGGACCGATGATTTCGCTTTCTTT. As protein: CASIPGTDDFAFF.

This clonotype has more than one count but fewer than ten. The J gene is TRBJ2-7, the V gene TRBV28; 10 bases align to TRBD2. The CDR3 sequence is 16 residues long. The V gene's germline CDR1 is MDHEN and CDR2 SYDVKM. J was trimmed by 4 bases and V by 10 bases; bases with no gene match: 16. In DNA form, the CDR3 reads TGTGCCACCTCCGGGGGGCTAGCGGGAGACATTTACGAGCAGTACTTC. As protein: CATSGGLAGDIYEQYF. Full variable domain (outside the CDR3, taken from reference TRBV28 and TRBJ2-7): DVKVTQSSRYLVKRTGEKVFLECVQDMDHENMFWYRQDPGLGLRLIYFSYDVKMKEKGDIPEGYSVSREKKERFSLILESASTNQTSMYLCATSGGLAGDIYEQYFGPGTRLTVT.